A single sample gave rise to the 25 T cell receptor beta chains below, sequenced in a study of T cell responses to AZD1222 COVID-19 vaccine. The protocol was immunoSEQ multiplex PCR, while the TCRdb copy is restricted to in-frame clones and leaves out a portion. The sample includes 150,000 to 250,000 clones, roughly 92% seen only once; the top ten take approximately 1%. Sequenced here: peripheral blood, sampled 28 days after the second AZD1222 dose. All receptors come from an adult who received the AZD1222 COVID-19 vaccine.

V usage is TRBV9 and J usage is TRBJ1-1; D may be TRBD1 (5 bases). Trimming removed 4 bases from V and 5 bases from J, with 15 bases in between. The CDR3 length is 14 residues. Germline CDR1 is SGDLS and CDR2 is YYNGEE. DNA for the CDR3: TGTGCCAGCAGCTCCAGGGCCCTCGGGACTGAAGCTTTCTTT. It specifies CASSSRALGTEAFF. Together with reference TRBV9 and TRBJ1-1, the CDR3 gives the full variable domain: DSGVTQTPKHLITATGQRVTLRCSPRSGDLSVYWYQQSLDQGLQFLIQYYNGEERAKGNILERFSAQQFPDLHSELNLSSLELGDSALYFCASSSRALGTEAFFGQGTRLTVV.

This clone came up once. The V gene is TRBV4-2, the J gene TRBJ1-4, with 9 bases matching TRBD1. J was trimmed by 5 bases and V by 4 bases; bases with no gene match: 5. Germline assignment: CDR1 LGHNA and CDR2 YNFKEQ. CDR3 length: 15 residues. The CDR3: CASSPRTGENEKLFF. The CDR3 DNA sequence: TGTGCCAGCAGCCCTAGGACAGGGGAAAATGAAAAACTGTTTTTT.

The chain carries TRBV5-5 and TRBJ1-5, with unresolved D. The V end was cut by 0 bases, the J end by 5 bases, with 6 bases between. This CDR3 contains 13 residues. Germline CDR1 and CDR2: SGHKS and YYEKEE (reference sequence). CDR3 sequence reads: CASSLGGDQPQHF. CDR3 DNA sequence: TGTGCCAGCAGCTTGGGTGGGGATCAGCCCCAGCATTTT.

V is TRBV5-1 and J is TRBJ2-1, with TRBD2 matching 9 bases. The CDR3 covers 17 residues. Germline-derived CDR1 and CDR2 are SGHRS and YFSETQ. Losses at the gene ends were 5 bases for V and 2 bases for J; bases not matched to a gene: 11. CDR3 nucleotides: TGCGCCAGCAGAAGTTCCAGCGGGGGGCTAACCTACAATGAGCAGTTCTTC. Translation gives CASRSSSGGLTYNEQFF.

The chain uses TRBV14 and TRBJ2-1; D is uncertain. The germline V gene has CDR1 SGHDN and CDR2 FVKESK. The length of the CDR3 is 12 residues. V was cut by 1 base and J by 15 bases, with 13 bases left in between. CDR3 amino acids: CASSQVDGLVFF. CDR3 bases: TGTGCCAGCAGCCAAGTTGACGGGTTGGTGTTCTTC.

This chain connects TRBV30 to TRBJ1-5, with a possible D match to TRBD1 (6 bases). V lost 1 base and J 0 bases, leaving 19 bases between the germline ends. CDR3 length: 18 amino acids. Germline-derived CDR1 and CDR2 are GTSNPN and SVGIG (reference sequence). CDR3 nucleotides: TGTGCCTGGAGTGCGGGGTTATACGACAGGTATAGCAATCAGCCCCAGCATTTT. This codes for CAWSAGLYDRYSNQPQHF.

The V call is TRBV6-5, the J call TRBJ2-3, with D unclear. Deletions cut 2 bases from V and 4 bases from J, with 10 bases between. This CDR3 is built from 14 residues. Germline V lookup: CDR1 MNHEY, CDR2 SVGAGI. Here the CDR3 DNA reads TGTGCCAGCAGTTACCGCGGACGTTCAGATACGCAGTATTTT. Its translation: CASSYRGRSDTQYF.

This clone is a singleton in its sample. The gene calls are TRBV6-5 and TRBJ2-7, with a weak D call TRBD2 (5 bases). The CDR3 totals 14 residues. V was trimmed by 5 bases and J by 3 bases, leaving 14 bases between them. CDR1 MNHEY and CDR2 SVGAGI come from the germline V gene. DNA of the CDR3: TGTGCCAGCAGTCTCGACTGGGGAGTCTACGAGCAGTACTTC. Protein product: CASSLDWGVYEQYF.

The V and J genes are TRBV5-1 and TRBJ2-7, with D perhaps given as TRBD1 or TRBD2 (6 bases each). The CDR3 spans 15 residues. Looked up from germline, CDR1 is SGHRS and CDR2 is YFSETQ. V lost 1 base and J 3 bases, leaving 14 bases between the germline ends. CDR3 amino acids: CASSLMGGVGYEQYF. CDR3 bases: TGCGCCAGCAGCTTGATGGGGGGCGTAGGCTACGAGCAGTACTTC.

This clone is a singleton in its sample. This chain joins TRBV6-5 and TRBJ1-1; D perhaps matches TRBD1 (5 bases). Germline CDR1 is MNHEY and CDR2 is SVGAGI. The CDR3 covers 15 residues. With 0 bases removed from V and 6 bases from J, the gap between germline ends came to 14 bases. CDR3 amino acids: CASSYSTGDYAEAFF. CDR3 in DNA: TGTGCCAGCAGTTACTCCACAGGTGACTACGCTGAAGCTTTCTTT.

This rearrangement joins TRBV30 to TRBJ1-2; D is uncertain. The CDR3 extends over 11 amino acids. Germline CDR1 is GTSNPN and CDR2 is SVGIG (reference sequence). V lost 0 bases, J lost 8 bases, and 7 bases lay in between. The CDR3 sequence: CAWSVSPGYTF. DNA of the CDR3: TGTGCCTGGAGTGTAAGTCCCGGCTACACCTTC.

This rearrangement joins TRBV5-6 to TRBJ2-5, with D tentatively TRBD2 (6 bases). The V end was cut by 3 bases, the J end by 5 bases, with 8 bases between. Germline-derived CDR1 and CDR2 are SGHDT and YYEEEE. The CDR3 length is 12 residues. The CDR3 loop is CASSWGEETQYF. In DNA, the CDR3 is TGTGCCAGCAGCTGGGGGGAGGAGACCCAGTACTTC. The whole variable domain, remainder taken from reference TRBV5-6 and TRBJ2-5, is DAGVTQSPTHLIKTRGQQVTLRCSPKSGHDTVSWYQQALGQGPQFIFQYYEEEERQRGNFPDRFSGHQFPNYSSELNVNALLLGDSALYLCASSWGEETQYFGPGTRLLVL.

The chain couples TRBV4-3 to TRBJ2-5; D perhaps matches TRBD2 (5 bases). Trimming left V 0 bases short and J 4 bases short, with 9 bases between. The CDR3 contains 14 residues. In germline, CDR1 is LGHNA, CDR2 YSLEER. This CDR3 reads CASSQEEEGETQYF. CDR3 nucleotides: TGCGCCAGCAGCCAAGAGGAGGAAGGAGAGACCCAGTACTTC.

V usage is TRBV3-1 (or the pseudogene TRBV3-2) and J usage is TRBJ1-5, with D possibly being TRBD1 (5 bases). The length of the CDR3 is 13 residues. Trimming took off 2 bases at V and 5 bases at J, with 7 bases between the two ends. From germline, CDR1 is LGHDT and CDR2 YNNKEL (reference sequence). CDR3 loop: CASSQTGDQPQHF. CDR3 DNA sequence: TGTGCCAGCAGCCAAACGGGGGATCAGCCCCAGCATTTT.

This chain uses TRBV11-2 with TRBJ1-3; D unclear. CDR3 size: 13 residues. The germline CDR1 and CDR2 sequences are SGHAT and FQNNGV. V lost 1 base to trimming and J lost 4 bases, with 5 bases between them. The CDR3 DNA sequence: TGTGCCAGCAGCTTAGGTTCGGGAAACACCATATATTTT. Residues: CASSLGSGNTIYF.

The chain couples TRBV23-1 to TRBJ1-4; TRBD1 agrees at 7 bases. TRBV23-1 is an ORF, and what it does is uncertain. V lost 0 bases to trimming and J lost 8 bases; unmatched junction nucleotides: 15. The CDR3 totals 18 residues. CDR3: CASSQSEATGSEIEKLFF. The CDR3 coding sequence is TGCGCCAGCAGTCAATCCGAGGCGACAGGGAGTGAAATAGAAAAACTGTTTTTT.

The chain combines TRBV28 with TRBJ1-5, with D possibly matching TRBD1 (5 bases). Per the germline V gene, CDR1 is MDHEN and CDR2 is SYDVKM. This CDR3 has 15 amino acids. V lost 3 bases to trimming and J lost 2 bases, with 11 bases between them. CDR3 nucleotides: TGTGCCAGCAGTTTCCCCAGGGATGGCAATCAGCCCCAGCATTTT. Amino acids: CASSFPRDGNQPQHF.

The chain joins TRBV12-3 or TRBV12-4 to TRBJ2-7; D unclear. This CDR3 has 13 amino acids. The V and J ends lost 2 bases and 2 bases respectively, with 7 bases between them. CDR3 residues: CASSLSVPYEQYF. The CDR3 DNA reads TGTGCCAGCAGTTTAAGCGTGCCCTACGAGCAGTACTTC.

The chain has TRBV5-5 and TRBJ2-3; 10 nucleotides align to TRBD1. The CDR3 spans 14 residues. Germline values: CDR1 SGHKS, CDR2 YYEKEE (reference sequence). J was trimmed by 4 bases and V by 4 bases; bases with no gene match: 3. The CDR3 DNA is TGTGCCAGCAGCCCTGGACAGGGGGCAGATACGCAGTATTTT. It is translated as CASSPGQGADTQYF.

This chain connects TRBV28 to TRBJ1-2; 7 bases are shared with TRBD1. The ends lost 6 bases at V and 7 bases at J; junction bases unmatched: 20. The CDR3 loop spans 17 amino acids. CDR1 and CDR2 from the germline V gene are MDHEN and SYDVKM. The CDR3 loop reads CASSQTGSGQSGGGYTF. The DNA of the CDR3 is TGTGCCAGCAGCCAAACTGGCTCGGGACAGTCAGGGGGTGGCTACACCTTC.

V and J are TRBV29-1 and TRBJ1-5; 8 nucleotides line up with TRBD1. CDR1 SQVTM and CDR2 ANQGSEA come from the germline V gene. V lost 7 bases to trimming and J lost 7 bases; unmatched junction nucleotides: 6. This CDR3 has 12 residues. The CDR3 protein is CSAGQGRQPQHF. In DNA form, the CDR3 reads TGCAGCGCCGGACAGGGACGACAGCCCCAGCATTTT. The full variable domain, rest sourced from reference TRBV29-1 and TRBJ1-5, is SAVISQKPSRDICQRGTSLTIQCQVDSQVTMMFWYRQQPGQSLTLIATANQGSEATYESGFVIDKFPISRPNLTFSTLTVSNMSPEDSSIYLCSAGQGRQPQHFGDGTRLSIL.

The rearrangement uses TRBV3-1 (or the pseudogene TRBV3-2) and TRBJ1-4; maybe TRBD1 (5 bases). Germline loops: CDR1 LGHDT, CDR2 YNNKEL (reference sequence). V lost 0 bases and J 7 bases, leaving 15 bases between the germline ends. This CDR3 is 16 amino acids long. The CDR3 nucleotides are TGTGCCAGCAGCCAAGATCCGGGCAGGGCCGGTGAAAAACTGTTTTTT. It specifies CASSQDPGRAGEKLFF.

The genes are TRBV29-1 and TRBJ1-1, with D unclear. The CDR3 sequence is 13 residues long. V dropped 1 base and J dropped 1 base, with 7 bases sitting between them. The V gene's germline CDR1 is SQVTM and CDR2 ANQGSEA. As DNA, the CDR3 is TGCAGCGTTGAAGGAAACCAGAACACTGAAGCTTTCTTT. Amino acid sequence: CSVEGNQNTEAFF.

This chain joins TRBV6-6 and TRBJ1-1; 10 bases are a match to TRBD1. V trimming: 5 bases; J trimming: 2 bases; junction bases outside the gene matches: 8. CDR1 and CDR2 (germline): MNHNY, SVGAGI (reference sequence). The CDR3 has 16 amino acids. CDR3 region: CASSRTGGDVNTEAFF. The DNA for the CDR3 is TGTGCCAGCAGTAGGACAGGGGGAGACGTAAACACTGAAGCTTTCTTT.

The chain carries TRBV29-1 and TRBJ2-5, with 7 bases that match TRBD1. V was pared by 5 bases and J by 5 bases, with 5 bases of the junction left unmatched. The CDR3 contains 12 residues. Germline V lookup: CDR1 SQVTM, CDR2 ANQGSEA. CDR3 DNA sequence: TGCAGCGTTCGCCGGGACAGCGAGACCCAGTACTTC. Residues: CSVRRDSETQYF. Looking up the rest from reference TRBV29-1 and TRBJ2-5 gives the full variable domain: SAVISQKPSRDICQRGTSLTIQCQVDSQVTMMFWYRQQPGQSLTLIATANQGSEATYESGFVIDKFPISRPNLTFSTLTVSNMSPEDSSIYLCSVRRDSETQYFGPGTRLLVL.